This T cell receptor beta chain was found in a study of blood T cell repertoires in COVID-19. On the study more broadly: Acute and convalescent COVID-19 specimens originated in the United States, Italy and Spain. PBMCs, B-cell-depleted T cells, or T cells provided the cDNA or gDNA that made up the material.

How the authors handled the data: Using reference gene primer amplification, nucleated cell counts were estimated. Sequencing used immunoSEQ multiplex PCR; TCRdb keeps in-frame clones, though not all of them. The D gene and trimming were derived from the DNA, and the V and J assignments and clone size from that table. The table has approximately 160,000 clones, 60% to 85% seen once; the top ten hold 2.8%. The CDR3 is 18 amino acids. V was cut by 5 bases and J by 0 bases, with 19 bases left in between. Germline loops: CDR1 SSHAT, CDR2 FNYEAQ (reference sequence). V usage is TRBV7-7 and J usage is TRBJ2-2; tentative D call: TRBD1 (6 bases). The sequencing input was peripheral blood. The TCR originated in a man aged 65 to 85 with acute or convalescent COVID-19. This CDR3 reads CASSLGQKTLANTGELFF. The CDR3, as DNA: TGTGCCAGCAGCCTCGGACAGAAAACCTTGGCGAACACCGGGGAGCTGTTTTTT.